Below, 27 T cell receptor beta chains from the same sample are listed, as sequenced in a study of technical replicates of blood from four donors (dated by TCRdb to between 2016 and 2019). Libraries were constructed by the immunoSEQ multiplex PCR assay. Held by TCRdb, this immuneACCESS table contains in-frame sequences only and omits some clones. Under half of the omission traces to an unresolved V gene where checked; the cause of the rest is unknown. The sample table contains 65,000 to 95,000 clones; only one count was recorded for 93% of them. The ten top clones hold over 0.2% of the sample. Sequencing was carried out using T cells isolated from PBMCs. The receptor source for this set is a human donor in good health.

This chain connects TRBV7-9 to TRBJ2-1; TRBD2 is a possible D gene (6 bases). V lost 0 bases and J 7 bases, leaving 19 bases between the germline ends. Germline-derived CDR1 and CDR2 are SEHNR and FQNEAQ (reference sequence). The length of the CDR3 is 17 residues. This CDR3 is CASSLASGWGEKNEQFF. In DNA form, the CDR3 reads TGTGCCAGCAGCTTAGCGTCCGGTTGGGGGGAGAAGAATGAGCAGTTCTTC.

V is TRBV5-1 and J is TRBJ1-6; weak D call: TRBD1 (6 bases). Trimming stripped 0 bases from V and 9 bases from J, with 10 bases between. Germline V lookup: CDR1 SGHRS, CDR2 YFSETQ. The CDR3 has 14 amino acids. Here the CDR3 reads CASSLEGQGSPLHF. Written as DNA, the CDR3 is TGCGCCAGCAGCTTGGAGGGACAAGGTTCACCCCTCCACTTT.

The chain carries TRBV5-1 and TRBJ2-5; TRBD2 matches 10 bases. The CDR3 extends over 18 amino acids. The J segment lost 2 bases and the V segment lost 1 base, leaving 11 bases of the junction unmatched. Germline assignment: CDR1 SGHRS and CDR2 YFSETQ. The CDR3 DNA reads TGCGCCAGCAGCTTGCGCCCGTTAGCGGGGGGCCATCAAGAGACCCAGTACTTC. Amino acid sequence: CASSLRPLAGGHQETQYF.

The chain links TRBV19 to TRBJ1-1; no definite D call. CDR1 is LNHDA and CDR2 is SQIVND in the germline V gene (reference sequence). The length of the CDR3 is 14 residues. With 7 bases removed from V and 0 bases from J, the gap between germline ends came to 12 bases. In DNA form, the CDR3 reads TGTGCCAGTATAAGCGGGATGATGAACACTGAAGCTTTCTTT. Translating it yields CASISGMMNTEAFF. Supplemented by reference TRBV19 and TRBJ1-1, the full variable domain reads DGGITQSPKYLFRKEGQNVTLSCEQNLNHDAMYWYRQDPGQGLRLIYYSQIVNDFQKGDIAEGYSVSREKKESFPLTVTSAQKNPTAFYLCASISGMMNTEAFFGQGTRLTVV.

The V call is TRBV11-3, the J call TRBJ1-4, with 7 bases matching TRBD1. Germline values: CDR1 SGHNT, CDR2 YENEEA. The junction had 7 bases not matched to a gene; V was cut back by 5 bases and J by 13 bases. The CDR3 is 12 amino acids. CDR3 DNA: TGTGCCAGCAGCAACCGACAGGGAAGACTGTTTTTT. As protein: CASSNRQGRLFF.

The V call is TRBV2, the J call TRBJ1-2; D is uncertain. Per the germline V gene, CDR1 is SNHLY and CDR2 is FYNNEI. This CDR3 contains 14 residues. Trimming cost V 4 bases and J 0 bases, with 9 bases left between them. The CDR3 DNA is TGTGCCAGCAGTGCAAGCAATCCTAACTATGGCTACACCTTC. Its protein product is CASSASNPNYGYTF.

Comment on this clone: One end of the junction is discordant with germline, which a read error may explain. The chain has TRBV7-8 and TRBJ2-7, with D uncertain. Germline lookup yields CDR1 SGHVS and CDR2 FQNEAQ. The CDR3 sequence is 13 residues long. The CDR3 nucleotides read TGTGCCAGCGGCTTAGGATCTCAGTACGAGCAGTACTTC. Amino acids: CASGLGSQYEQYF.

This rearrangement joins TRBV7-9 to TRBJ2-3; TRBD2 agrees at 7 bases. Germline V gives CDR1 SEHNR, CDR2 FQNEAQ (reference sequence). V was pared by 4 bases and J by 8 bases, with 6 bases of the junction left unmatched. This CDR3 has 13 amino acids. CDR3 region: CASSSDGGSTQYF. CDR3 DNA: TGTGCCAGCAGCTCCGATGGCGGGAGTACGCAGTATTTT.

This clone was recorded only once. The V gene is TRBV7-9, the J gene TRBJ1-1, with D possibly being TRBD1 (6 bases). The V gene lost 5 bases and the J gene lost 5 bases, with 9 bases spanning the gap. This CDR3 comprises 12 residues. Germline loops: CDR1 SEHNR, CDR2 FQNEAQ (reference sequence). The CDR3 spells CASSIDRTEAFF. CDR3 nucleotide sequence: TGTGCCAGCAGCATCGACAGGACTGAAGCTTTCTTT.

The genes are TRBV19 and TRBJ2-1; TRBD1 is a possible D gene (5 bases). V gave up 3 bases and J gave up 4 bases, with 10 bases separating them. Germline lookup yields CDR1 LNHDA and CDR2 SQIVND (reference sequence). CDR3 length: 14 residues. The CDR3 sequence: CASSMQGDYNEQFF. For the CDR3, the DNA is TGTGCCAGTAGTATGCAGGGTGATTACAATGAGCAGTTCTTC.

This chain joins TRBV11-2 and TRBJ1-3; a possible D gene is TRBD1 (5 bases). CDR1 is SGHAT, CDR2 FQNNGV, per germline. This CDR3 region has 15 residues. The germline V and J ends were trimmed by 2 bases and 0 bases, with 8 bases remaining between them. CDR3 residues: CASSLRQNSGNTIYF. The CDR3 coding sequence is TGTGCCAGCAGCTTAAGACAGAACTCTGGAAACACCATATATTTT.

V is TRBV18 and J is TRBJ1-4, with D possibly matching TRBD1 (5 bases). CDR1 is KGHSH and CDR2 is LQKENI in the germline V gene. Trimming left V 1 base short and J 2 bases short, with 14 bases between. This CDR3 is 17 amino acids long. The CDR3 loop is CASSPQNIRGTNEKLFF. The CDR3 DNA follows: TGTGCCAGCTCACCACAAAATATTCGGGGGACTAATGAAAAACTGTTTTTT.

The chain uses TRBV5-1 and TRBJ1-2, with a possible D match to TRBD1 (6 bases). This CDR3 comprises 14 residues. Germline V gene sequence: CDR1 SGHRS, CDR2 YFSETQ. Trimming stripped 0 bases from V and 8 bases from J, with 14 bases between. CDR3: CASSLALTGWGYTF. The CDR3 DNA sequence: TGCGCCAGCAGCTTGGCCCTCACAGGGTGGGGCTACACCTTC.

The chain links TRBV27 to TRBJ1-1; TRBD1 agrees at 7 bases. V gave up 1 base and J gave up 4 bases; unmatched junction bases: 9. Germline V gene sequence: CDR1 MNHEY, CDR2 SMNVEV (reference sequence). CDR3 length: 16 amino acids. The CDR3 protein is CASSLFRLRTGTEAFF. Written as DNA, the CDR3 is TGTGCCAGCAGTTTATTTCGTCTGCGGACAGGCACTGAAGCTTTCTTT.

The CDR3 DNA reads as TGTGCCAGCAGGACAGGTCCTCAACCTTACAATGAGCAGTTCTTC. This gives the protein CASRTGPQPYNEQFF. The J gene is TRBJ2-1, the V gene TRBV2, with D possibly matching TRBD1 (6 bases). CDR1 SNHLY and CDR2 FYNNEI come from the germline V gene. V was cut by 6 bases and J by 4 bases, with 16 bases left in between. CDR3 length: 15 residues.

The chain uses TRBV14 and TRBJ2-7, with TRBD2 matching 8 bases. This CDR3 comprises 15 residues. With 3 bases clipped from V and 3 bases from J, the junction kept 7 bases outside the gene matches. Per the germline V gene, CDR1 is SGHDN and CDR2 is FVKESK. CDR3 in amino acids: CASSQGPAGDYEQYF. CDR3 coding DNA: TGTGCCAGCAGCCAGGGCCCAGCGGGAGACTACGAGCAGTACTTC. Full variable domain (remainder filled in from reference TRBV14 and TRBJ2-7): EAGVTQFPSHSVIEKGQTVTLRCDPISGHDNLYWYRRVMGKEIKFLLHFVKESKQDESGMPNNRFLAERTGGTYSTLKVQPAELEDSGVYFCASSQGPAGDYEQYFGPGTRLTVT.

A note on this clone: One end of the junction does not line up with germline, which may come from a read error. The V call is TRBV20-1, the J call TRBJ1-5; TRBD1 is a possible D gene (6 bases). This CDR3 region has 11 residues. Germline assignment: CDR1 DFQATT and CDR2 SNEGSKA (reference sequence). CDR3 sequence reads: CSARGRGHRLF. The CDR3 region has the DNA TGCAGTGCTAGAGGACGGGGACATCGGCTCTTT.

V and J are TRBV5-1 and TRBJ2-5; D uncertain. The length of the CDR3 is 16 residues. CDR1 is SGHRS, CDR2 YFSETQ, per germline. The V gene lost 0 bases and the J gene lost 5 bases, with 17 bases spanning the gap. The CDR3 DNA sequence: TGCGCCAGCAGCTTGGCGATGAATACCTTTCGGGAGACCCAGTACTTC. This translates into CASSLAMNTFRETQYF.

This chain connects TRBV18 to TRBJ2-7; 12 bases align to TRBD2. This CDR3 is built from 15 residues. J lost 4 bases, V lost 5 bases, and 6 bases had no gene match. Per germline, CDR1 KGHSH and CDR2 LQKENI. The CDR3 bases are TGTGCCAGCTCATCAGAAACTAGCGGGAGGTACGAGCAGTACTTC. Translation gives CASSSETSGRYEQYF.

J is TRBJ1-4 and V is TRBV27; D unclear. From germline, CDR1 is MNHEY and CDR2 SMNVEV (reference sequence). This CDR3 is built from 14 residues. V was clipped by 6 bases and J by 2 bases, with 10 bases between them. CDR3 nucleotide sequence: TGTGCCAGCAGGTTGGACTTCACTAATGAAAAACTGTTTTTT. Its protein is CASRLDFTNEKLFF. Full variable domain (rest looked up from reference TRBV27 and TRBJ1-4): EAQVTQNPRYLITVTGKKLTVTCSQNMNHEYMSWYRQDPGLGLRQIYYSMNVEVTDKGDVPEGYKVSRKEKRNFPLILESPSPNQTSLYFCASRLDFTNEKLFFGSGTQLSVL.

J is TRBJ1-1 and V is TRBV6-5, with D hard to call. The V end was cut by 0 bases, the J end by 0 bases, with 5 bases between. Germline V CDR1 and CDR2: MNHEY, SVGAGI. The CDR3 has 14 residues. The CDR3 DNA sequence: TGTGCCAGCAGTTACTCGAGATTGAACACTGAAGCTTTCTTT. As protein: CASSYSRLNTEAFF.

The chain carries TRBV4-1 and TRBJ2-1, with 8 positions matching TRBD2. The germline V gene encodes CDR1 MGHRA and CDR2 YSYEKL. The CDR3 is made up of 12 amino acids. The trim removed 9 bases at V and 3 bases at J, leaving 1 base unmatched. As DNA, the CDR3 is TGCGCCAGTGGGACTAGCTACAATGAGCAGTTCTTC. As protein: CASGTSYNEQFF.

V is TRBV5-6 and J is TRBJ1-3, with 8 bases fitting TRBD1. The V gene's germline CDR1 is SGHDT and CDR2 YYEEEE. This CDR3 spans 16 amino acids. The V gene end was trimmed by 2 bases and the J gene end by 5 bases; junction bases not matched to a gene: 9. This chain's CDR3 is CASSFWYRGIRNTIYF. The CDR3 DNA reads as TGTGCCAGCAGCTTCTGGTACAGGGGGATAAGAAACACCATATATTTT.

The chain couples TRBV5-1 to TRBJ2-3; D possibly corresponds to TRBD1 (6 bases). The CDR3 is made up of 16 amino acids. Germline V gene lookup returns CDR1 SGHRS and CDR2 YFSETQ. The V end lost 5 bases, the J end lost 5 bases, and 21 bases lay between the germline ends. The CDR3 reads CASSSTTGPRGDTQYF. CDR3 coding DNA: TGCGCCAGCAGTTCGACGACAGGCCCCCGGGGAGATACGCAGTATTTT.

CDR3 loop: CASSLETGGQPQHF. In DNA, the CDR3 is TGCGCCAGCAGCTTGGAGACAGGGGGTCAGCCCCAGCATTTT. J is TRBJ1-5 and V is TRBV5-1; 9 bases are shared with TRBD1. CDR1 SGHRS and CDR2 YFSETQ come from the germline V gene. Trimming cost V 0 bases and J 6 bases; bases outside gene matches: 1. This CDR3 region has 14 residues.

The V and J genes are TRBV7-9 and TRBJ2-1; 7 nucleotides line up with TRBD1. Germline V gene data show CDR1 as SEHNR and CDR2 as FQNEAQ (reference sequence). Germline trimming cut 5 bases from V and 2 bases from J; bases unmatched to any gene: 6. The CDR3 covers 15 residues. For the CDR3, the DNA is TGTGCCAGCAGCCTAGGGACAGCCACCTACAATGAGCAGTTCTTC. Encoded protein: CASSLGTATYNEQFF.

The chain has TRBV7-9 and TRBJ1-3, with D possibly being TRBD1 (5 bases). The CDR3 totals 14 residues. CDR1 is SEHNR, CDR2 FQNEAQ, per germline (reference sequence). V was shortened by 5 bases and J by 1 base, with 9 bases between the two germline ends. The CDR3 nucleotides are TGTGCCAGCAGCGTGACAGATTCTGGAAACACCATATATTTT. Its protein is CASSVTDSGNTIYF.